Detailed here is one T cell receptor beta chain. This sample was included in a study of blood T cells in healthy people across ages. Together with a sample-barcoded 5' primer, a J-beta primer mix was included in a second PCR lasting about 7 to 12 cycles. Via MiXCR, TCRdb re-called the 5' RACE reads, giving one row per CDR3 protein. This sample has over 1.5 million distinct CDR3 sequences, with approximately 50% found just once. The CDR3 covers 13 residues. The V end lost 7 bases, the J end lost 2 bases, and 15 bases lay between the germline ends. The germline gives CDR1 DFQATT, CDR2 SNEGSKA (reference sequence).

This rearrangement joins TRBV20-1 to TRBJ2-7, with a weak D call TRBD1 (6 bases). This clonotype was sampled from a woman aged 40 to 50 in good health. Sample: blood. Written as DNA, the CDR3 is TGCAGTGTTATTGAGGGGGTCCCCTACGAGCAGTACTTC. This gives the protein CSVIEGVPYEQYF.